The text below deals with one T cell receptor beta chain. Original methodology: Estimation of nucleated cell counts relied on the amplification of reference gene primers. The table came from immunoSEQ multiplex PCR; TCRdb's copy has only in-frame clones and leaves some out. The V and J calls and clone size were taken over from that table, and D and trimming were inferred from the DNA. The table has 150,000 to 200,000 clones, roughly 90% seen once. The entry originates in a study of blood T cell repertoires in COVID-19. Overall study: There were acute and convalescent COVID-19 samples, and they came from the United States, Italy and Spain. T cells, B-cell-depleted T cells, or PBMCs provided the cDNA or gDNA that served as material.

A Seattle source enrolled patients during active infection and followed them longitudinally. V was clipped by 3 bases and J by 0 bases, with 13 bases between them. Germline V gene sequence: CDR1 SGHNT, CDR2 YENEEA. There are 16 residues in the CDR3. The TCR comes from a woman aged 60-70 years with COVID-19, enrolled during active disease. Sequencing was carried out using peripheral blood. The rearrangement joins TRBV11-3 to TRBJ2-3; D call uncertain. CDR3 loop: CASSFDLTASTDTQYF. CDR3 nucleotide sequence: TGTGCCAGCAGCTTCGACTTAACGGCTAGCACAGATACGCAGTATTTT.